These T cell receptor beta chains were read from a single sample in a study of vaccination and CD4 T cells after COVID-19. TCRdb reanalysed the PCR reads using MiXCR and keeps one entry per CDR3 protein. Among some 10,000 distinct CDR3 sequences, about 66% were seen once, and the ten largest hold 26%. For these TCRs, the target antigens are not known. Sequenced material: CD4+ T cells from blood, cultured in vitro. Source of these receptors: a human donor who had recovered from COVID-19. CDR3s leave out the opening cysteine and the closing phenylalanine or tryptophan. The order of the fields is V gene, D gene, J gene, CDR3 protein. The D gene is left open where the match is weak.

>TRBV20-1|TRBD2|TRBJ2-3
SAKVTSGGPGTTDTQY
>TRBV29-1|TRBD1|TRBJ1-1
SSFGQGGIYTEAF
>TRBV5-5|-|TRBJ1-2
ASSLTQSGGYT
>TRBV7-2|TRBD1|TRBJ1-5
ASSPTGGGQPQH
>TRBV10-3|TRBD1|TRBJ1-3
AITLGQGGNTIY
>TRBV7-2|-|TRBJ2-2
ASSNWKVVVSGELF
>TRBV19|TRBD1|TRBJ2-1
ASSSQNRGEQF
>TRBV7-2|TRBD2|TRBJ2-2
ASSLSASGIGELF
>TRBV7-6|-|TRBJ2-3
ASSFPFGQRGSDTQY
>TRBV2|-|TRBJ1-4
ASSNSGANEKLF